The next 26 T cell receptor beta chains were all read from a single sample in a study of blood T cell repertoires in COVID-19. TCRdb's table, derived via immunoSEQ multiplex PCR, lists solely in-frame clones and lacks some. The table has 180,000 or so clones, more than 80% seen once. Material for sequencing was peripheral blood. The source of these receptors is a woman aged 55-75 years with acute or convalescent COVID-19.

The genes are TRBV19 and TRBJ1-2; no reliable D call. The germline gives CDR1 LNHDA, CDR2 SQIVND (reference sequence). CDR3 length: 15 amino acids. V lost 0 bases, J lost 4 bases, and 12 bases lay in between. Here the CDR3 reads CASSIEQISFYGYTF. CDR3 sequence (DNA): TGTGCCAGTAGTATAGAACAGATTTCCTTCTATGGCTACACCTTC.

The rearrangement links TRBV3-1 (or the pseudogene TRBV3-2) to TRBJ1-3; the D is unclear. The germline gives CDR1 LGHDT, CDR2 YNNKEL (reference sequence). The V end was cut by 7 bases, the J end by 9 bases, with 10 bases between. The CDR3 extends over 11 amino acids. CDR3 sequence: CASTRGVTIYF. The CDR3 DNA sequence: TGTGCCAGCACCCGGGGAGTCACCATATATTTT.

In this sample, this clone turned up a few times. The V gene is TRBV18, the J gene TRBJ1-4; 8 bases are shared with TRBD1. Germline trimming cut 4 bases from V and 5 bases from J; bases unmatched to any gene: 6. The germline V gene has CDR1 KGHSH and CDR2 LQKENI. This CDR3 has 15 residues. The CDR3 is CASSRGQGRNEKLFF. DNA of the CDR3: TGTGCCAGCTCACGAGGACAGGGTAGAAATGAAAAACTGTTTTTT.

The V gene is TRBV27, the J gene TRBJ2-4, with 8 bases matching TRBD1. This CDR3 region has 17 residues. V lost 3 bases, J lost 3 bases, and 10 bases stayed unmatched. CDR1 MNHEY and CDR2 SMNVEV come from the germline V gene (reference sequence). The chain's CDR3 is CASSLLDRGYVKNIQYF. The CDR3 DNA reads TGTGCCAGCAGTTTGTTAGACAGGGGTTATGTCAAAAACATTCAGTACTTC.

This chain connects TRBV11-2 to TRBJ2-5; 10 bases map to TRBD2. The trim removed 0 bases at V and 7 bases at J, leaving 11 bases unmatched. Germline V gene lookup returns CDR1 SGHAT and CDR2 FQNNGV. This CDR3 contains 17 residues. The CDR3 DNA is TGTGCCAGCAGCTTAGAACCTAGCGGGAGAGGTAGGGGGACCCAGTACTTC. Protein sequence: CASSLEPSGRGRGTQYF.

This chain connects TRBV2 to TRBJ2-3; no reliable D call. Germline V gene sequence: CDR1 SNHLY, CDR2 FYNNEI. With 3 bases removed from V and 4 bases from J, the gap between germline ends came to 11 bases. CDR3 length: 14 amino acids. In DNA form, the CDR3 reads TGTGCCAGCAGTGAGATGAGGCGCTCAGATACGCAGTATTTT. Encoded protein: CASSEMRRSDTQYF.

Notes on this clone: The sample carries other DNA sequences with the same CDR3. This rearrangement joins TRBV27 to TRBJ2-2; 11 nucleotides align to TRBD2. V shed 3 bases and J 5 bases; nucleotides not matched to a gene: 2. The length of the CDR3 is 15 residues. Germline CDR1 is MNHEY and CDR2 is SMNVEV (reference sequence). The DNA for the CDR3 is TGTGCCAGCAGTTTCGGGACTAGCGGAACCGGGGAGCTGTTTTTT. This gives the protein CASSFGTSGTGELFF.

The J gene is TRBJ1-1, the V gene TRBV4-1, with D unresolved. V lost 0 bases to trimming and J lost 6 bases, with 8 bases between them. The germline CDR1 and CDR2 sequences are MGHRA and YSYEKL. The CDR3 is made up of 13 amino acids. CDR3 residues: CASSQEEAAEAFF. In DNA form, the CDR3 reads TGCGCCAGCAGCCAAGAGGAGGCGGCTGAAGCTTTCTTT.

In the case of this clone: Within the sample, other DNA sequences also encode this same CDR3. This sequence joins TRBV7-2 and TRBJ1-5; D gene ambiguous. V was pared by 1 base and J by 4 bases, with 5 bases between. The germline V gene encodes CDR1 SGHTA and CDR2 FQGNSA. There are 13 residues in the CDR3. CDR3 bases: TGTGCCAGCAGCTTAGGTCAAAATCAGCCCCAGCATTTT. Protein: CASSLGQNQPQHF.

This clone was observed a few times. The rearrangement links TRBV19 to TRBJ1-6, with TRBD1 matching over 9 bases. Trimming took 9 bases from V and 0 from J; bases not matched to a gene: 6. The CDR3 has 16 amino acids. Germline CDR1 and CDR2: LNHDA and SQIVND (reference sequence). In nucleotides, the CDR3 is TGTGCCAGGGGGGGGGACAGGGTCTCCTATAATTCACCCCTCCACTTT. This gives the protein CARGGDRVSYNSPLHF.

This chain connects TRBV23-1 to TRBJ1-1; D remains ambiguous. TRBV23-1 is identified as an open reading frame with a role that is uncertain. The CDR3 spans 14 residues. Trimming shortened V by 8 bases and J by 3 bases, and 16 bases separated the two germline ends. The chain's CDR3 is CASPGVLQDTEAFF. The CDR3 nucleotides are TGCGCCAGCCCTGGAGTATTGCAAGACACTGAAGCTTTCTTT.

This chain uses TRBV5-3 with TRBJ2-7, with no clear D. TRBV5-3 is given ORF status, its function remaining uncertain. With 4 bases removed from V and 3 bases from J, the gap between germline ends came to 8 bases. The CDR3 runs to 12 residues. The CDR3 DNA is TGTGCCAGAAGCCCTACGGTCTACGAGCAGTACTTC. Protein: CARSPTVYEQYF.

V usage is TRBV7-3 and J usage is TRBJ1-1, with D possibly TRBD1 on 5 matching bases. The CDR3 has 15 amino acids. CDR1 is SGHTA, CDR2 FQGTGA, per germline. V was clipped by 2 bases and J by 4 bases, with 14 bases between them. The CDR3: CASSLADTQSTEAFF. The CDR3 nucleotides read TGTGCCAGCAGCTTAGCGGACACACAGAGCACTGAAGCTTTCTTT.

V is TRBV19 and J is TRBJ2-1; TRBD1 matches at 10 bases. Germline CDR1 and CDR2: LNHDA and SQIVND (reference sequence). Losses at the gene ends were 6 bases for V and 4 bases for J; bases not matched to a gene: 6. This CDR3 is built from 15 residues. The CDR3 reads CASRSPGQGYNEQFF. The CDR3 DNA follows: TGTGCCAGTAGATCACCGGGACAGGGGTACAATGAGCAGTTCTTC.

Here the CDR3 reads CASSQEGADSPLHF. The CDR3 coding sequence is TGCGCCAGCAGCCAAGAGGGGGCCGATTCACCCCTCCACTTT. The rearrangement joins TRBV4-1 to TRBJ1-6; a weak D match, TRBD1 (6 bases). The CDR3 length is 14 residues. From germline, CDR1 is MGHRA and CDR2 YSYEKL. V was clipped by 0 bases and J by 8 bases, with 8 bases between them.

This chain's CDR3 is CASSPGRGRSIDTQYF. The CDR3 DNA sequence: TGTGCCAGCAGTCCGGGTAGGGGGCGAAGTATAGATACGCAGTATTTT. The V and J genes are TRBV27 and TRBJ2-3; 7 bases are shared with TRBD1. J lost 5 bases, V lost 5 bases, and 13 bases had no gene match. This CDR3 region has 16 residues. Germline CDR1 is MNHEY and CDR2 is SMNVEV (reference sequence).

Of note for this clone: This is likely a read error, given that the CDR3 carries no conserved phenylalanine or tryptophan at its end. Because the CDR3's place on the DNA is in doubt, the DNA is left out and the CDR3 is given as listed by TCRdb. V and J are TRBV3-1 (or the pseudogene TRBV3-2) and TRBJ2-3; TRBD2, the table's D call, was not compared with the DNA. The CDR3 extends over 8 residues, inclusive of both ends. Germline assignment: CDR1 LGHDT and CDR2 YNNKEL (reference sequence). The CDR3: CAGSGTTE.

As to this clone: Additional DNA sequences in this sample encode the identical CDR3. V and J are TRBV20-1 and TRBJ2-7, with a tentative D call TRBD2 (5 bases). Germline V gene sequence: CDR1 DFQATT, CDR2 SNEGSKA (reference sequence). CDR3 size: 11 residues. V was pared by 1 base and J by 4 bases, with 5 bases between. Written as DNA, the CDR3 is TGCAGTGCTAGAGGGAGGTACGAGCAGTACTTC. This codes for CSARGRYEQYF.

This clone was counted between two and nine times. This chain connects TRBV11-2 to TRBJ2-2; 7 bases are a match to TRBD1. The CDR3 sequence is 16 residues long. Germline CDR1 SGHAT, CDR2 FQNNGV. Trimming removed 1 base from V and 5 bases from J; junction bases left unmatched: 7. In DNA, the CDR3 is TGTGCCAGCAGCTTAGTAGGGGGCAGGGGAACCGGGGAGCTGTTTTTT. Amino acids: CASSLVGGRGTGELFF.

V and J are TRBV10-3 and TRBJ2-1, with 13 positions matching TRBD2. This CDR3 is 16 amino acids long. The V segment lost 6 bases and the J segment 3 bases; nucleotides outside the gene matches: 5. Germline V gives CDR1 ENHRY, CDR2 SYGVKD. The CDR3: CAIRGGLAGIYNEQFF. In DNA, the CDR3 is TGTGCCATCAGGGGGGGACTAGCGGGAATCTACAATGAGCAGTTCTTC.

This sequence joins TRBV15 and TRBJ1-6, with D possibly TRBD1 on 5 matching bases. CDR3 size: 15 residues. Trimming took off 3 bases at V and 5 bases at J, with 11 bases between the two ends. Germline loops: CDR1 LNHNV, CDR2 YYDKDF (reference sequence). CDR3 sequence reads: CATSRSSRDNSPLHF. The DNA for the CDR3 is TGTGCCACCAGCAGGTCGTCCAGGGATAATTCACCCCTCCACTTT.

The chain has TRBV27 and TRBJ2-6; 9 bases are a match to TRBD2. The CDR3 has 18 residues. Trimming removed 2 bases from V and 0 bases from J; junction bases left unmatched: 5. Germline V gives CDR1 MNHEY, CDR2 SMNVEV (reference sequence). As DNA, the CDR3 is TGTGCCAGCAGTTTAATGGCTAGCGGGAACTCTGGGGCCAACGTCCTGACTTTC. This gives the protein CASSLMASGNSGANVLTF.

This chain uses TRBV27 with TRBJ1-2, with 9 nucleotides matching TRBD1. CDR3 length equals 15 residues. Germline lookup yields CDR1 MNHEY and CDR2 SMNVEV (reference sequence). V gave up 1 base and J gave up 3 bases; unmatched junction bases: 3. In nucleotides, the CDR3 is TGTGCCAGCAGTTTATTAACAGGGGGCGACTATGGCTACACCTTC. Translating it yields CASSLLTGGDYGYTF.

The count of this clone is one. V is TRBV10-3 and J is TRBJ1-1; no reliable D call. This CDR3 is 13 amino acids long. The V gene lost 2 bases and the J gene lost 5 bases, with 9 bases spanning the gap. Germline loops: CDR1 ENHRY, CDR2 SYGVKD. CDR3 DNA sequence: TGTGCCATCAGTGAGAACAGCGGGACTGAAGCTTTCTTT. Translated: CAISENSGTEAFF.

This chain joins TRBV12-3 or TRBV12-4 and TRBJ1-2, with 8 positions matching TRBD1. The V segment lost 1 base and the J segment 6 bases; nucleotides outside the gene matches: 1. CDR3 size: 13 residues. The CDR3 DNA reads TGTGCCAGCAGTTTAGGACAGGGGCATGGCTACACCTTC. Translation: CASSLGQGHGYTF.

The V gene is TRBV28, the J gene TRBJ1-1, with 8 positions matching TRBD1. Germline V gene data show CDR1 as MDHEN and CDR2 as SYDVKM. This CDR3 has 13 residues. V lost 4 bases to trimming and J lost 6 bases; unmatched junction nucleotides: 4. As DNA, the CDR3 is TGTGCCAGCAGTTCCCGACAGGGGTCTGAAGCTTTCTTT. Translated, it gives CASSSRQGSEAFF.